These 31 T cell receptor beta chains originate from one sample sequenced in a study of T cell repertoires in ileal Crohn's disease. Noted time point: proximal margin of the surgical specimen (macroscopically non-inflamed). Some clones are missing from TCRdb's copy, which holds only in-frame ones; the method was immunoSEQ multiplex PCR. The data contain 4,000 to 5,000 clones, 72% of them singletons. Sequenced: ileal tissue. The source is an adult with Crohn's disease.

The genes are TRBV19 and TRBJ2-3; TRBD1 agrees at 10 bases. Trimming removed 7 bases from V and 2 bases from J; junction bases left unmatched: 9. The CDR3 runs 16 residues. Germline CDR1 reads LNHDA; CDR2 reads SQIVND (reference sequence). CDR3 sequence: CASNQPGQGITDTQYF. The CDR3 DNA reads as TGTGCCAGTAATCAACCGGGACAGGGGATCACAGATACGCAGTATTTT.

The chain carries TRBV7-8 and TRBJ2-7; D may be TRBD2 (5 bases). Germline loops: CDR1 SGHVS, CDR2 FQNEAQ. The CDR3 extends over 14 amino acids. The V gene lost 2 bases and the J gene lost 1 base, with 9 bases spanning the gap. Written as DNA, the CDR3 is TGTGCCAGCAGCTTAATGGAGGATTCCTACGAGCAGTACTTC. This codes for CASSLMEDSYEQYF.

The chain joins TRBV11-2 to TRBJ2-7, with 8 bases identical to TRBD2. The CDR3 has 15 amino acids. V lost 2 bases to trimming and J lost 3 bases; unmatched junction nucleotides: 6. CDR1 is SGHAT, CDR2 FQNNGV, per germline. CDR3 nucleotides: TGTGCCAGCAGCTTAAACGGGGGGGCCGTCTACGAGCAGTACTTC. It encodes CASSLNGGAVYEQYF.

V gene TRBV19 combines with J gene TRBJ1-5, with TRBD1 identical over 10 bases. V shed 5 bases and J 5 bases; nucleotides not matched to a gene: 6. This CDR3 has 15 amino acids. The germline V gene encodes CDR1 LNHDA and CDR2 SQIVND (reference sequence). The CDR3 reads CASSPGTGEDQPQHF. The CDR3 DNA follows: TGTGCCAGTAGTCCCGGGACAGGGGAAGATCAGCCCCAGCATTTT. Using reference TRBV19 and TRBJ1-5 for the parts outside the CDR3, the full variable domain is DGGITQSPKYLFRKEGQNVTLSCEQNLNHDAMYWYRQDPGQGLRLIYYSQIVNDFQKGDIAEGYSVSREKKESFPLTVTSAQKNPTAFYLCASSPGTGEDQPQHFGDGTRLSIL.

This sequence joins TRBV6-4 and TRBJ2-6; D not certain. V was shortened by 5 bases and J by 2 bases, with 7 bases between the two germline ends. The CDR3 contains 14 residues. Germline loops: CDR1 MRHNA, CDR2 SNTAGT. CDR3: CASSWIAGANVLTF. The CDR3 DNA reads TGTGCCAGCAGTTGGATTGCTGGGGCCAACGTCCTGACTTTC.

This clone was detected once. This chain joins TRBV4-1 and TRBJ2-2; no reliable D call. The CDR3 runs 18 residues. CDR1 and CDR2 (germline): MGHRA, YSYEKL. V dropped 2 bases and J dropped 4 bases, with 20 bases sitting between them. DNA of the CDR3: TGCGCCAGCAGCCAACGGTTCAGTTCCGCGCCGGGCACCGGGGAGCTGTTTTTT. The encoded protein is CASSQRFSSAPGTGELFF.

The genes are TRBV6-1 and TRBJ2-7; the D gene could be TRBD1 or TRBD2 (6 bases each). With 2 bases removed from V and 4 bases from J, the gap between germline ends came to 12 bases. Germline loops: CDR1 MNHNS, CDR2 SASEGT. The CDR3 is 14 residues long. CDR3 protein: CASSEYGGPYEQYF. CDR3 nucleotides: TGTGCCAGCAGTGAATATGGGGGGCCGTACGAGCAGTACTTC.

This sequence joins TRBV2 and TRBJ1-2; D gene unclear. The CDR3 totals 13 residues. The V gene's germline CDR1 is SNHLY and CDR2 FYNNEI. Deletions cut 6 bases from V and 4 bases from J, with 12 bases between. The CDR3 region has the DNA TGTGCCAGCAGGCCCCAGGCTCGCTATGGCTACACCTTC. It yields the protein CASRPQARYGYTF.

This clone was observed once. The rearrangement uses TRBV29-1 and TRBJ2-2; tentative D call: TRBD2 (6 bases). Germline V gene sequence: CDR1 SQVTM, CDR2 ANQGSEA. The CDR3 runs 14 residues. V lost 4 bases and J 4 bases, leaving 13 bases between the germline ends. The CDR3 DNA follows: TGCAGCGTTGTATTAGCGGACCTCACCGGGGAGCTGTTTTTT. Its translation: CSVVLADLTGELFF.

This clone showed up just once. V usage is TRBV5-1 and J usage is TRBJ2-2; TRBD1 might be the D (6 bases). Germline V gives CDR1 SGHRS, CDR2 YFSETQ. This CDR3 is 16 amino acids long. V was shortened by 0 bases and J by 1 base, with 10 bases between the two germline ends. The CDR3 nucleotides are TGCGCCAGCAGCTTGGCCACACAGGGGAACACCGGGGAGCTGTTTTTT. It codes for CASSLATQGNTGELFF.

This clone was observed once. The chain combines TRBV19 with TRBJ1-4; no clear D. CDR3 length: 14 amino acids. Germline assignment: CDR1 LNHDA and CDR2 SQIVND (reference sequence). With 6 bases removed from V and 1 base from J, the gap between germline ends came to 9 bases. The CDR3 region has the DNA TGTGCCAGTAGAGAGGGTGGAACTAATGAAAAACTGTTTTTT. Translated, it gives CASREGGTNEKLFF. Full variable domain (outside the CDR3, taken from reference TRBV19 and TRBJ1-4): DGGITQSPKYLFRKEGQNVTLSCEQNLNHDAMYWYRQDPGQGLRLIYYSQIVNDFQKGDIAEGYSVSREKKESFPLTVTSAQKNPTAFYLCASREGGTNEKLFFGSGTQLSVL.

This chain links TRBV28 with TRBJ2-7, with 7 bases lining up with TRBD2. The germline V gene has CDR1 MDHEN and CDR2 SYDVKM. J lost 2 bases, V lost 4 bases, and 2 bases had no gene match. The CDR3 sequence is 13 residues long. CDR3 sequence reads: CASSWGGAYEQYF. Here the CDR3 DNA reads TGTGCCAGCAGTTGGGGGGGGGCCTACGAGCAGTACTTC.

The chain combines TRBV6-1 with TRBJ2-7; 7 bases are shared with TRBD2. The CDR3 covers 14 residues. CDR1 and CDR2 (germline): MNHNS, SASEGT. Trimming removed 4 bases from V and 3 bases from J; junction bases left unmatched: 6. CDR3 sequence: CASSGTSEVYEQYF. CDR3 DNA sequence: TGTGCCAGCAGTGGCACTAGCGAGGTCTACGAGCAGTACTTC.

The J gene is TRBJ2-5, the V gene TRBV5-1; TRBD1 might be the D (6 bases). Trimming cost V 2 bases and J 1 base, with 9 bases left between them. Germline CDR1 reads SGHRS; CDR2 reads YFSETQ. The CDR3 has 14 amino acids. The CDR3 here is CASSFRTVQETQYF. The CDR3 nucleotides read TGCGCCAGCAGCTTTAGGACAGTCCAAGAGACCCAGTACTTC.

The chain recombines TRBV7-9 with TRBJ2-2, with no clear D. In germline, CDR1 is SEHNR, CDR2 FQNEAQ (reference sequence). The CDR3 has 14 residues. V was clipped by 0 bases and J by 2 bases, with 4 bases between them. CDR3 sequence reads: CASSLAPNTGELFF. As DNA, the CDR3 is TGTGCCAGCAGCTTAGCCCCTAACACCGGGGAGCTGTTTTTT.

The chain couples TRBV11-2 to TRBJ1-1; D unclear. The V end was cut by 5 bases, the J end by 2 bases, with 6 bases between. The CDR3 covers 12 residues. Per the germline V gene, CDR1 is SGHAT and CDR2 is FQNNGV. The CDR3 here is CASSPSNTEAFF. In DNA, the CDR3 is TGTGCCAGCAGCCCCTCCAACACTGAAGCTTTCTTT. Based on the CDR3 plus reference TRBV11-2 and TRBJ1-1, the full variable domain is EAGVAQSPRYKIIEKRQSVAFWCNPISGHATLYWYQQILGQGPKLLIQFQNNGVVDDSQLPKDRFSAERLKGVDSTLKIQPAKLEDSAVYLCASSPSNTEAFFGQGTRLTVV.

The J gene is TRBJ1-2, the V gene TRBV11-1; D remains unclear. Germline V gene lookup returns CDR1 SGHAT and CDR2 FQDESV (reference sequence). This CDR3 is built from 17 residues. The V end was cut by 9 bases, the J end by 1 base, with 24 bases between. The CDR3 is CARPDRKEYNFNYGYTF. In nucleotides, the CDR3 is TGTGCCAGGCCGGATAGAAAGGAATATAATTTTAACTATGGCTACACCTTC.

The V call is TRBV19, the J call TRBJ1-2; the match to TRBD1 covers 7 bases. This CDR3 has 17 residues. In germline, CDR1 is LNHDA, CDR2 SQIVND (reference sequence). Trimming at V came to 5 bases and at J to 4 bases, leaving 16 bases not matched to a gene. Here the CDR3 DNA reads TGTGCCAGTAGTGAACAGACAGGGATTAGTAAGTCCTATGGCTACACCTTC. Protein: CASSEQTGISKSYGYTF.

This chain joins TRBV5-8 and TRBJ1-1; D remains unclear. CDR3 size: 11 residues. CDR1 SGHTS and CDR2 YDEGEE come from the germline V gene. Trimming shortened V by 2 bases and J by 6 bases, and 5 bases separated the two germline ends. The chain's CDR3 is CASSLLSEAFF. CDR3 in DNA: TGTGCCAGCAGCTTACTGTCTGAAGCTTTCTTT. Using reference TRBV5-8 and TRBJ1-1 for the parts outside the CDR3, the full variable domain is EAGVTQSPTHLIKTRGQQATLRCSPISGHTSVYWYQQALGLGLQFLLWYDEGEERNRGNFPPRFSGRQFPNYSSELNVNALELEDSALYLCASSLLSEAFFGQGTRLTVV.

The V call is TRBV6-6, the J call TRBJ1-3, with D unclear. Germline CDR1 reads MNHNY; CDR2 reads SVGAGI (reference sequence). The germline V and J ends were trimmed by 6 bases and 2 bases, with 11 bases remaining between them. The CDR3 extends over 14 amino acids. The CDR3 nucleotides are TGTGCCAGCAGCCCTGTTTTTGCTGGAAACACCATATATTTT. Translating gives CASSPVFAGNTIYF.

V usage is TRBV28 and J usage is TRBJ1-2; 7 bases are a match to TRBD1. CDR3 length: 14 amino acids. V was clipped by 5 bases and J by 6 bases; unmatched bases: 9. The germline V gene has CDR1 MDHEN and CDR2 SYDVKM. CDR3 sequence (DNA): TGTGCCAGCAGTCCCCGACGACAGGGTCATGGCTACACCTTC. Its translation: CASSPRRQGHGYTF.

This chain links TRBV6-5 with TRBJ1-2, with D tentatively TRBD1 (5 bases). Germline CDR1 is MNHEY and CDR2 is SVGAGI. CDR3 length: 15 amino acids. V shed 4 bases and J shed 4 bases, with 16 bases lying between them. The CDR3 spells CASSLGQGQLYGYTF. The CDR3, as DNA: TGTGCCAGCAGTTTGGGGCAAGGGCAGCTCTATGGCTACACCTTC.

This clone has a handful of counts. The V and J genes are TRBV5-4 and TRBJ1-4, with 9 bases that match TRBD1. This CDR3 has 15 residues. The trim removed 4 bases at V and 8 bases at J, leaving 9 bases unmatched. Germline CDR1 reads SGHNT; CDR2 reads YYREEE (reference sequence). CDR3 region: CASSPTGGVGEKLFF. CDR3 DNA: TGTGCCAGCAGCCCCACAGGGGGCGTGGGAGAAAAACTGTTTTTT.

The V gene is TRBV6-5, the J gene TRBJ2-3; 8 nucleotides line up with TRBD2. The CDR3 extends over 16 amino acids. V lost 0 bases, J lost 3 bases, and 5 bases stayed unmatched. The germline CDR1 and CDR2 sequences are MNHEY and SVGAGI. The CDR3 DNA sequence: TGTGCCAGCAGTTACTCGAACGGGGGGGGGACAGATACGCAGTATTTT. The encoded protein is CASSYSNGGGTDTQYF.

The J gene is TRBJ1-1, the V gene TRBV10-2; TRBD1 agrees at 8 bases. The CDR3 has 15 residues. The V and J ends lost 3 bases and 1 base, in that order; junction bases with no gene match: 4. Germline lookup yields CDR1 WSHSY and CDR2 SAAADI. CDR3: CASSDRGQGNTEAFF. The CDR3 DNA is TGCGCCAGCAGTGACAGGGGGCAGGGGAACACTGAAGCTTTCTTT.

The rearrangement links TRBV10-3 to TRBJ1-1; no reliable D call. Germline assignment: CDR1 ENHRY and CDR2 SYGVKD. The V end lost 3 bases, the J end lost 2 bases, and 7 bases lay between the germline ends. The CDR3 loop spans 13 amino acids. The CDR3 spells CAISEGRNTEAFF. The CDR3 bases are TGTGCCATCAGTGAAGGTCGAAACACTGAAGCTTTCTTT.

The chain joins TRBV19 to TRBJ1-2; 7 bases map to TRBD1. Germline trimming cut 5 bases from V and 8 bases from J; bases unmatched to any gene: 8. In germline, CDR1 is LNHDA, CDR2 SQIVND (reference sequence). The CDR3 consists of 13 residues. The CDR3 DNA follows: TGTGCCAGTAGTCCGGACAGGTCAGGAGGCTACACCTTC. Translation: CASSPDRSGGYTF.

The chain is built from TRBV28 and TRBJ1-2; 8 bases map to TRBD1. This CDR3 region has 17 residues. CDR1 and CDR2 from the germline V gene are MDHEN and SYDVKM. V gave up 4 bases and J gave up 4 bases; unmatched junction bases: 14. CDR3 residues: CASSSLFRDRIFYGYTF. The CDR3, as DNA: TGTGCCAGCAGTTCTCTTTTCCGGGACAGGATTTTCTATGGCTACACCTTC.

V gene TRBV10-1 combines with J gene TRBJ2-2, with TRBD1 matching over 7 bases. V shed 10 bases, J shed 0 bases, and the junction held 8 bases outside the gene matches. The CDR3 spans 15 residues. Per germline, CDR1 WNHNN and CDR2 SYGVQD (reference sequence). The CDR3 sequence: CATSRDSANTGELFF. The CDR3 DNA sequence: TGCGCCACTTCCCGGGACAGCGCGAACACCGGGGAGCTGTTTTTT.

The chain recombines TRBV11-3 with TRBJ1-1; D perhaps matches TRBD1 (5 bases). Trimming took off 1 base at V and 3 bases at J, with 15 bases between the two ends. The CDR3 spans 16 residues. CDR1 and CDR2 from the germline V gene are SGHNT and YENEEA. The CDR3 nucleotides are TGTGCCAGCAGCTTAGCTCCGGGCGCGGGGGACACTGAAGCTTTCTTT. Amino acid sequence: CASSLAPGAGDTEAFF.

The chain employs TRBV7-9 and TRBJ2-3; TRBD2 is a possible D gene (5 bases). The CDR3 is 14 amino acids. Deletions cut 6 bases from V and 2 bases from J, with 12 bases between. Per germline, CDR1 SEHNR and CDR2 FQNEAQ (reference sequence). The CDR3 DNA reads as TGTGCCAGCAGTCGTCTGGAGGACACAGATACGCAGTATTTT. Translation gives CASSRLEDTDTQYF.